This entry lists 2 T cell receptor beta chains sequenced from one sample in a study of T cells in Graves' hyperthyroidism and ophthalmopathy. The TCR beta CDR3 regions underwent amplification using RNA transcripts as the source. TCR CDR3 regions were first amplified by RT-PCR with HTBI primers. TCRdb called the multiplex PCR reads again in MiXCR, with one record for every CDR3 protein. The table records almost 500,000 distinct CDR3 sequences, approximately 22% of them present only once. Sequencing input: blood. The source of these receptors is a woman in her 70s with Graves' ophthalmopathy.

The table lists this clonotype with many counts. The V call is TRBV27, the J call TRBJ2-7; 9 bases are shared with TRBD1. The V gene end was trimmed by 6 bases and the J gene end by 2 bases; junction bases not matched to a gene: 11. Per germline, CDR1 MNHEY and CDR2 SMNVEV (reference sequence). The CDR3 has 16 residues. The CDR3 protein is CASSYRRGQGTYEQYF. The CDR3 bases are TGTGCCAGCAGCTATAGGAGGGGACAGGGCACCTACGAGCAGTACTTC.

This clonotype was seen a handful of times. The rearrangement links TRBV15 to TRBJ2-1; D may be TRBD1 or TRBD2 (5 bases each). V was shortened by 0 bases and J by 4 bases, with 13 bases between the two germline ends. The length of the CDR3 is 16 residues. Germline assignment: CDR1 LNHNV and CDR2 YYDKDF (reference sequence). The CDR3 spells CATSRDQLRGYNEQFF. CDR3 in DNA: TGTGCCACCAGCAGAGATCAGCTGAGGGGATACAATGAGCAGTTCTTC.